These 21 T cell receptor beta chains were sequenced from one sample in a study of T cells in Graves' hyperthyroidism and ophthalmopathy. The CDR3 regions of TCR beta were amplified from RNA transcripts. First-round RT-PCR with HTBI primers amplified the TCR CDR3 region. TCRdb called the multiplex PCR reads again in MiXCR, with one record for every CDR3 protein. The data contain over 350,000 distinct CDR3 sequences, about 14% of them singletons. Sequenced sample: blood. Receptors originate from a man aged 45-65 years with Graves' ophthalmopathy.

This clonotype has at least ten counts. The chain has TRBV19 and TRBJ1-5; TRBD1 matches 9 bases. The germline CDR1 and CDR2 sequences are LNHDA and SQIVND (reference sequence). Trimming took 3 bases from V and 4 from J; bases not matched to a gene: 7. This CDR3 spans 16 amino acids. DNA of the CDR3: TGTGCCAGTAGTATCTTGGGCGGGACAGGGAATCAGCCCCAGCATTTT. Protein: CASSILGGTGNQPQHF.

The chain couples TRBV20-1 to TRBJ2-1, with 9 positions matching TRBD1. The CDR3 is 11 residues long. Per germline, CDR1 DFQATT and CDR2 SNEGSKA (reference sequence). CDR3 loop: CNRDRVGEQFF. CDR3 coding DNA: TGCAACCGGGACAGGGTAGGCGAGCAGTTCTTC.

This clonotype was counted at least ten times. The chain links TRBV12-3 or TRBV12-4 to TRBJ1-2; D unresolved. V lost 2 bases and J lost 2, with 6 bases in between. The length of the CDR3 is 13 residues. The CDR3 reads CASSLTDNYGYTF. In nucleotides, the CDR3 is TGTGCCAGCAGTTTAACGGACAACTATGGCTACACCTTC.

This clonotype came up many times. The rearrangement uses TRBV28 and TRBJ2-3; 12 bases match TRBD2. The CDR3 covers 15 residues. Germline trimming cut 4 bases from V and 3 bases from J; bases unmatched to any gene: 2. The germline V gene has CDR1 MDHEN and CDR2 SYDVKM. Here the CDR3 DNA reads TGTGCCAGCAGTTGGACTAGCGGGACTACAGATACGCAGTATTTT. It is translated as CASSWTSGTTDTQYF. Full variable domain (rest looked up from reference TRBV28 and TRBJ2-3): DVKVTQSSRYLVKRTGEKVFLECVQDMDHENMFWYRQDPGLGLRLIYFSYDVKMKEKGDIPEGYSVSREKKERFSLILESASTNQTSMYLCASSWTSGTTDTQYFGPGTRLTVL.

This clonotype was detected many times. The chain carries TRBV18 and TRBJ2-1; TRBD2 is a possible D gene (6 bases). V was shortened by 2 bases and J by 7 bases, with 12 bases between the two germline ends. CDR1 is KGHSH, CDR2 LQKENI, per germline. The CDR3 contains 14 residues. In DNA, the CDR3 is TGTGCCAGCTCACCAGGGGTGCGGGGTAATGAGCAGTTCTTC. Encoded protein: CASSPGVRGNEQFF.

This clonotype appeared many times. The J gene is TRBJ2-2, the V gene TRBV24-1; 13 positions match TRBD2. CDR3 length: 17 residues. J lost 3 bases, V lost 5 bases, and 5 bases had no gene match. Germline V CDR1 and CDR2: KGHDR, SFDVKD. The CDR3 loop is CATSVRTSGSYTGELFF. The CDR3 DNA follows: TGTGCCACCAGTGTGCGGACTAGCGGGAGTTACACCGGGGAGCTGTTTTTT.

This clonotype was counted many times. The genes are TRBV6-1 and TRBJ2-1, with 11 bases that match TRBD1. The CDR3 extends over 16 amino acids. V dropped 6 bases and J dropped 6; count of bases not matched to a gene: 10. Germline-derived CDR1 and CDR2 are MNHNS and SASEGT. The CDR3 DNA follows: TGTGCCAGCAGGTTTCCCTTGGGGACAGGGGGCAATGAGCAGTTCTTC. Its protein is CASRFPLGTGGNEQFF.

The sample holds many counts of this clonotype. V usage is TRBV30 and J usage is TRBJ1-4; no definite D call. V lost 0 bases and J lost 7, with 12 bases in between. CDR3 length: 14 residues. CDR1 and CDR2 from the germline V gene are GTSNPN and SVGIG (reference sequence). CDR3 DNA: TGTGCCTGGAGTGTACTACAGCCGGGTGAAAAACTGTTTTTT. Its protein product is CAWSVLQPGEKLFF.

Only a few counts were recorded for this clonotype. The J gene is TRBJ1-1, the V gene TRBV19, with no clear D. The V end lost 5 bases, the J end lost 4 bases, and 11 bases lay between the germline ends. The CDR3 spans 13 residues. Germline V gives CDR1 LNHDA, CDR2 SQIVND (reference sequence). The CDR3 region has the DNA TGTGCCAGTAGTCTCCTTCTCGGCACTGAAGCTTTCTTT. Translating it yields CASSLLLGTEAFF.

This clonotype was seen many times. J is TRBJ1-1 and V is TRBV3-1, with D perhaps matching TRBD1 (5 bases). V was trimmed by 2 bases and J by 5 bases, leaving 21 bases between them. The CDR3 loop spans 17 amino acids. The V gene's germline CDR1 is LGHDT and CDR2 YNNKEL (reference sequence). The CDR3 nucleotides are TGTGCCAGCAGCCAAAAGGGGTCGGGTTATTGGTTAACTGAAGCTTTCTTT. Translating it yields CASSQKGSGYWLTEAFF.

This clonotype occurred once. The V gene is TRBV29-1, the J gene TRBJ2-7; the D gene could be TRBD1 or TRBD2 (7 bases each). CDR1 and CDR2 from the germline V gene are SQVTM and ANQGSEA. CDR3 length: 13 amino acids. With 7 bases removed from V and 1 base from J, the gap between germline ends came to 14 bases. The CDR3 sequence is CSAGGDSSYEQYF. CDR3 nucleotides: TGCAGCGCTGGGGGGGACAGTTCCTACGAGCAGTACTTC.

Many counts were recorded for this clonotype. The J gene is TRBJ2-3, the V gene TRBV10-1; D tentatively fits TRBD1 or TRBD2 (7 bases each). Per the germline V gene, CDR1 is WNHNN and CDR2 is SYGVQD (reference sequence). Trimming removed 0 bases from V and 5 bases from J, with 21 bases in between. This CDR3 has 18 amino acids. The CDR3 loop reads CASSESKREGARGDTQYF. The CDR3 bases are TGCGCCAGCAGTGAGTCGAAAAGGGAGGGGGCCCGTGGAGATACGCAGTATTTT.

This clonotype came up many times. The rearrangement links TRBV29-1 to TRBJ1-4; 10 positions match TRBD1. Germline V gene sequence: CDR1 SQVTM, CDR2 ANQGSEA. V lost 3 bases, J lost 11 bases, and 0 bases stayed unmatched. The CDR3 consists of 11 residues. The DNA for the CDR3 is TGCAGCGTTGAGGACAGGGGGAAACTGTTTTTT. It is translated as CSVEDRGKLFF.

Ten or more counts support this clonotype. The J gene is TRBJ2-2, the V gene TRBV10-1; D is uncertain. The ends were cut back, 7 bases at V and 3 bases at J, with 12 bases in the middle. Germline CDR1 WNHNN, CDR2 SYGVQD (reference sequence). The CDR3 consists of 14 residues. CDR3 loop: CASKESRDTGELFF. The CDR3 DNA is TGCGCCAGCAAGGAGAGTCGGGACACCGGGGAGCTGTTTTTT.

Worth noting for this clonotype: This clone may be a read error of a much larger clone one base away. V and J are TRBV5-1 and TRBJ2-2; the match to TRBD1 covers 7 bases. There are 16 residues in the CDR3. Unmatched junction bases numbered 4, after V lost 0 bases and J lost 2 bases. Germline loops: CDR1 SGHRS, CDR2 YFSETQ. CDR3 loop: CASSLEGGDNTGELFF. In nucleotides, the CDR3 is TGCGCCAGCAGCTTGGAAGGGGGCGATAACACCGGGGAGCTGTTTTTT.

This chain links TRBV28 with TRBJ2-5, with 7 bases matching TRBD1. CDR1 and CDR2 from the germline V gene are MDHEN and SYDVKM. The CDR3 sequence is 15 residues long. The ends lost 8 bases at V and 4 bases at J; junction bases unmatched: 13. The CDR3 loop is CASLRVRGKGETQYF. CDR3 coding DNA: TGTGCCAGCCTCAGGGTCAGGGGGAAAGGAGAGACCCAGTACTTC.

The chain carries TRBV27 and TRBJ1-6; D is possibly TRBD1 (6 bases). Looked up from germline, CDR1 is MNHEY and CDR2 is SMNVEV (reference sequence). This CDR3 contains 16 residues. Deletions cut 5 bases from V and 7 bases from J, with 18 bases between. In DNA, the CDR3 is TGTGCCAGCAGTATAGAAGGGACACGCCAGAATTCACCCCTCCACTTT. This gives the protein CASSIEGTRQNSPLHF.

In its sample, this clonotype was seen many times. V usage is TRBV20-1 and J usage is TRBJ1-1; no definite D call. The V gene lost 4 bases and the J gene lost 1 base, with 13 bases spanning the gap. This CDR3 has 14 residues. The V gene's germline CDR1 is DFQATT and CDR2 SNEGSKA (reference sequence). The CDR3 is CSATDRGGNTEAFF. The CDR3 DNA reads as TGCAGTGCTACTGACCGGGGAGGGAACACTGAAGCTTTCTTT.

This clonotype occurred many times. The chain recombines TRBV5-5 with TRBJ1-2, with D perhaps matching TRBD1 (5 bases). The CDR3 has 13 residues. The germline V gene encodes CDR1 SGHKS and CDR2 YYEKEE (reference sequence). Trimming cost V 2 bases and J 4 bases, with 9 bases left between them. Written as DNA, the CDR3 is TGTGCCAGCAGCTTTGGGACTATCTATGGCTACACCTTC. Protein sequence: CASSFGTIYGYTF.

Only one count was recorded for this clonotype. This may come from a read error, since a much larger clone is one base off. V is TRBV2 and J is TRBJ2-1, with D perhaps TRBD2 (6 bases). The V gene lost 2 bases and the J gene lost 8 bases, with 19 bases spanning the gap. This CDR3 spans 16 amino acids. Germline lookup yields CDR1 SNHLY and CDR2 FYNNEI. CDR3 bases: TGTGCCAGCAGTGAAACGTCGACGGGAGAGGGGTATGAGCAGTTCTTC. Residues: CASSETSTGEGYEQFF.

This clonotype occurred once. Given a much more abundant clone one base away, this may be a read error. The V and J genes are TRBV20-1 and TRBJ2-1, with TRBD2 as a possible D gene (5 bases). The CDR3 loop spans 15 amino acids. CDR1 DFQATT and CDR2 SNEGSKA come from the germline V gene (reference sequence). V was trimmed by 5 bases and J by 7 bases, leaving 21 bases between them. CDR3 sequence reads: CSAALQWRYGNEQFF. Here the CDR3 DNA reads TGCAGTGCTGCCCTACAGTGGAGGTATGGGAATGAGCAGTTCTTC.